This T cell receptor (beta chain) appears in the sequencing data of a study of CD4+ T cells in melanoma. In germline, CDR1 is SGDLS, CDR2 YYNGEE. The CDR3 consists of 14 residues. Trimming took 2 bases from V and 8 from J, leaving 11 bases between them. This clone is medium-sized in the sample. Its antigen remains unknown. Measured with immunoSEQ multiplex PCR; TCRdb has only the in-frame clones, and not every one. The sample lists about 55,000 clones, almost 70% occurring once. Whole-study findings and limits: Neoantigen-specific CD4+ T cells in melanoma reportedly had diverse differentiation states. CD8+ T cell, macrophage and B cell function reportedly correlated with neoantigen-specific CD4+ T cells.

Sequencing input: tumor tissue. The TCR comes from a human donor with melanoma. The V call is TRBV9, the J call TRBJ1-6; D is unclear. CDR3 sequence: CASSVGNLHSPLHF. The CDR3 DNA is TGTGCCAGCAGCGTTGGTAACCTACATTCACCCCTCCACTTT.